The 24 T cell receptor beta chains presented below share a single source sample, sequenced in a study of blood T cell repertoires in COVID-19. TCRdb keeps only in-frame clones here, not all; method: immunoSEQ multiplex PCR. The sample consists of about 52,000 clones, 75% to 90% of them appearing once. Input material: peripheral blood. These receptors were collected from a man between 60 and 70 years old with active COVID-19.

About this clone itself: Other nucleotide sequences in the sample specify the same CDR3. The chain has TRBV7-2 and TRBJ1-4; D remains unclear. Germline assignment: CDR1 SGHTA and CDR2 FQGNSA. Trimming left V 1 base short and J 1 base short, with 10 bases between. This CDR3 is built from 16 residues. CDR3 bases: TGTGCCAGCAGCTTAGTAGCCCGACTAACTAATGAAAAACTGTTTTTT. Its translation: CASSLVARLTNEKLFF.

The chain uses TRBV5-4 and TRBJ2-2; tentatively, D is TRBD2 (5 bases). Looked up from germline, CDR1 is SGHNT and CDR2 is YYREEE (reference sequence). CDR3 size: 14 residues. V was pared by 4 bases and J by 9 bases, with 16 bases between. The CDR3 region is CASSLEAGDRELFF. The CDR3 bases are TGTGCCAGCAGCCTGGAGGCGGGTGACCGGGAGCTGTTTTTT.

The chain links TRBV3-1 (or the pseudogene TRBV3-2) to TRBJ2-7; 7 bases agree with TRBD2. The CDR3 loop spans 14 amino acids. The germline V gene encodes CDR1 LGHDT and CDR2 YNNKEL (reference sequence). Losses at the gene ends were 4 bases for V and 0 bases for J; bases not matched to a gene: 3. The CDR3 DNA sequence: TGTGCCAGCAGCCGGGGGGGACTCTCCTACGAGCAGTACTTC. It specifies CASSRGGLSYEQYF.

Only a few counts were recorded for this clone. This chain connects TRBV4-1 to TRBJ1-5; tentatively, D is TRBD1 (6 bases). V was clipped by 4 bases and J by 1 base, with 20 bases between them. The CDR3 has 18 amino acids. CDR1 MGHRA and CDR2 YSYEKL come from the germline V gene. The CDR3 sequence is CASSLDRLQRVSNQPQHF. CDR3 coding DNA: TGCGCCAGCAGCCTGGACAGACTCCAACGGGTCAGCAATCAGCCCCAGCATTTT.

The V call is TRBV10-3, the J call TRBJ2-6; 7 bases match TRBD1. This CDR3 has 16 residues. In germline, CDR1 is ENHRY, CDR2 SYGVKD. The V segment lost 10 bases and the J segment 3 bases; nucleotides outside the gene matches: 12. The CDR3 coding sequence is TGTGCCACTACACAGGGGCCCGGGTTTGGGGCCAACGTCCTGACTTTC. This encodes CATTQGPGFGANVLTF.

This rearrangement joins TRBV5-6 to TRBJ1-3, with no clear D. The CDR3 consists of 14 residues. The V gene's germline CDR1 is SGHDT and CDR2 YYEEEE. Trimming took 3 bases from V and 2 from J, leaving 9 bases between them. The CDR3 sequence is CASSSSGTGNTIYF. CDR3 DNA: TGTGCCAGCAGCTCCTCGGGAACTGGAAACACCATATATTTT.

The V and J genes are TRBV6-5 and TRBJ2-1, with 11 bases identical to TRBD2. Germline trimming cut 5 bases from V and 8 bases from J; bases unmatched to any gene: 8. Germline assignment: CDR1 MNHEY and CDR2 SVGAGI. This CDR3 is 15 amino acids long. The CDR3 DNA reads TGTGCCAGCAGTATAAAGACTAGCGGGATCCATGAGCAGTTCTTC. It codes for CASSIKTSGIHEQFF.

The rearrangement uses TRBV9 and TRBJ1-6, with TRBD1 matching 8 bases. CDR3 length: 18 residues. V lost 4 bases to trimming and J lost 7 bases; unmatched junction nucleotides: 16. Germline V gene data show CDR1 as SGDLS and CDR2 as YYNGEE. CDR3 residues: CASSPAGTGIPFNSPLHF. DNA for the CDR3: TGTGCCAGCAGCCCGGCTGGGACAGGAATTCCCTTCAATTCACCCCTCCACTTT. Full variable domain (rest looked up from reference TRBV9 and TRBJ1-6): DSGVTQTPKHLITATGQRVTLRCSPRSGDLSVYWYQQSLDQGLQFLIQYYNGEERAKGNILERFSAQQFPDLHSELNLSSLELGDSALYFCASSPAGTGIPFNSPLHFGNGTRLTVT.

The chain employs TRBV4-1 and TRBJ1-5, with TRBD1 matching over 9 bases. Germline V gene sequence: CDR1 MGHRA, CDR2 YSYEKL. With 5 bases clipped from V and 2 bases from J, the junction kept 4 bases outside the gene matches. CDR3 length equals 15 residues. The CDR3 DNA reads as TGCGCCAGCAGCGTCGACAGGGGGGGCAATCAGCCCCAGCATTTT. It is translated as CASSVDRGGNQPQHF.

V gene TRBV28 combines with J gene TRBJ1-2; D is ambiguous. In germline, CDR1 is MDHEN, CDR2 SYDVKM. Trimming took off 5 bases at V and 12 bases at J, with 16 bases between the two ends. CDR3 length: 12 residues. CDR3 sequence (DNA): TGTGCCAGCAGTCCCCCCCGGTTTCCGCACACCTTC. It is translated as CASSPPRFPHTF.

V and J are TRBV10-3 and TRBJ1-5; 10 bases match TRBD1. Trimming removed 0 bases from V and 11 bases from J; junction bases left unmatched: 13. Germline CDR1 and CDR2: ENHRY and SYGVKD. The CDR3 sequence is 17 residues long. The CDR3 loop is CAISESTLRDRGLTQHF. In DNA, the CDR3 is TGTGCCATCAGTGAGTCGACCCTCCGGGACAGGGGCCTGACCCAGCATTTT.

This chain uses TRBV6-5 with TRBJ1-2; no firm D call. Trimming took 3 bases from V and 5 from J, leaving 19 bases between them. The CDR3 runs to 16 residues. Germline V gene sequence: CDR1 MNHEY, CDR2 SVGAGI. In DNA form, the CDR3 reads TGTGCCAGCAGTTATGAAAAGGGTGGAGGTATATATGGCTACACCTTC. Its translation is CASSYEKGGGIYGYTF.

The chain recombines TRBV4-3 with TRBJ2-7; 12 bases map to TRBD2. CDR1 is LGHNA, CDR2 YSLEER, per germline. This CDR3 has 16 residues. The J segment lost 4 bases and the V segment lost 6 bases, leaving 10 bases of the junction unmatched. Here the CDR3 DNA reads TGCGCCAGCAGACGCGAGACTAGCGGGGGAACTTACGAGCAGTACTTC. Its protein is CASRRETSGGTYEQYF.

The V and J genes are TRBV5-4 and TRBJ2-1; TRBD2 is a possible D gene (6 bases). CDR1 and CDR2 from the germline V gene are SGHNT and YYREEE (reference sequence). V gave up 1 base and J gave up 1 base, with 9 bases separating them. The CDR3 length is 15 residues. The CDR3 coding sequence is TGTGCCAGCAGCTTGACTAGCTCGTCCTACAATGAGCAGTTCTTC. Its translation is CASSLTSSSYNEQFF.

The V call is TRBV4-3, the J call TRBJ2-3; TRBD2 aligns across 7 bases. The germline V gene has CDR1 LGHNA and CDR2 YSLEER. V shed 1 base, J shed 6 bases, and the junction held 7 bases outside the gene matches. The CDR3 is 15 amino acids. CDR3 region: CASSQGGLGGDTQYF. Written as DNA, the CDR3 is TGCGCCAGCAGCCAAGGAGGACTAGGAGGGGATACGCAGTATTTT.

The CDR3 loop is CASSPGETQYF. The DNA for the CDR3 is TGTGCCAGCAGCCCTGGCGAGACCCAGTACTTC. The V gene is TRBV14, the J gene TRBJ2-5, with D unclear. The CDR3 has 11 residues. Trimming took off 4 bases at V and 5 bases at J, with 5 bases between the two ends. CDR1 and CDR2 (germline): SGHDN, FVKESK. Full variable domain (missing parts from reference TRBV14 and TRBJ2-5): EAGVTQFPSHSVIEKGQTVTLRCDPISGHDNLYWYRRVMGKEIKFLLHFVKESKQDESGMPNNRFLAERTGGTYSTLKVQPAELEDSGVYFCASSPGETQYFGPGTRLLVL.

V gene TRBV3-1 (or the pseudogene TRBV3-2) combines with J gene TRBJ2-3, with D maybe TRBD1 (5 bases). Germline CDR1 and CDR2: LGHDT and YNNKEL (reference sequence). Trimming pared 4 bases from V and 2 bases from J, leaving 13 bases between. CDR3 length equals 15 residues. DNA of the CDR3: TGTGCCAGCAGCCCCCTAGGGGCCAACACAGATACGCAGTATTTT. Translation: CASSPLGANTDTQYF.

This clone turned up a few times. The V gene is TRBV4-1, the J gene TRBJ2-1; 14 bases align to TRBD2. This CDR3 contains 15 residues. Trimming took 8 bases from V and 8 from J; bases not matched to a gene: 8. CDR1 and CDR2 from the germline V gene are MGHRA and YSYEKL. The CDR3 loop reads CASRNGLAGGHEQFF. In DNA, the CDR3 is TGCGCCAGCCGTAACGGACTAGCGGGAGGACATGAGCAGTTCTTC.

The rearrangement joins TRBV10-3 to TRBJ1-1, with D maybe TRBD1 (5 bases). Trimming shortened V by 10 bases and J by 1 base, and 10 bases separated the two germline ends. This CDR3 has 12 residues. Germline values: CDR1 ENHRY, CDR2 SYGVKD. The CDR3 is CATLDRNTEAFF. The CDR3 DNA follows: TGTGCCACGCTCGACAGGAACACTGAAGCTTTCTTT.

Notes on this clone: One end of the junction does not line up with germline, which may come from a read error. In nucleotides, the CDR3 is TGTGCCAGCAGCCTAGCGGGAGGGCGAGAGACCCAGTACTTC. This sequence encodes CASSLAGGRETQYF. The V gene is TRBV7-2, the J gene TRBJ2-5; the match to TRBD2 covers 12 bases. Germline CDR1 is SGHTA and CDR2 is FQGNSA. CDR3 length equals 14 residues.

This clone turned up a few times. CDR3 bases: TGTGCCAGCAGTTCACTGGAACTCCCCCCTAGAGAGCAGTACTTC. This encodes CASSSLELPPREQYF. This chain links TRBV28 with TRBJ2-7, with D hard to call. V was clipped by 4 bases and J by 7 bases, with 20 bases between them. The germline V gene has CDR1 MDHEN and CDR2 SYDVKM. The CDR3 is 15 amino acids.

This rearrangement joins TRBV4-1 to TRBJ1-1; D possibly corresponds to TRBD1 (6 bases). V lost 0 bases and J 5 bases, leaving 13 bases between the germline ends. This CDR3 spans 15 amino acids. Germline CDR1 MGHRA, CDR2 YSYEKL. The CDR3 coding sequence is TGCGCCAGCAGCCAAGAGGGGGGGCGAAGGACTGAAGCTTTCTTT. This translates into CASSQEGGRRTEAFF.

The rearrangement links TRBV7-9 to TRBJ2-1; no definite D call. The CDR3 length is 14 residues. The germline CDR1 and CDR2 sequences are SEHNR and FQNEAQ (reference sequence). Trimming took off 4 bases at V and 7 bases at J, with 14 bases between the two ends. CDR3 protein: CASSSWAFLNEQFF. The CDR3 DNA reads TGTGCCAGCAGCTCGTGGGCCTTCTTGAATGAGCAGTTCTTC.

The gene calls are TRBV28 and TRBJ2-1, with D possibly TRBD2 on 5 matching bases. V gave up 3 bases and J gave up 5 bases, with 14 bases separating them. The V gene's germline CDR1 is MDHEN and CDR2 SYDVKM. This CDR3 region has 15 residues. CDR3 sequence: CASSLRAERDNEQFF. In DNA form, the CDR3 reads TGTGCCAGCAGTTTGCGTGCGGAGAGGGACAATGAGCAGTTCTTC.